This T cell receptor (beta chain) was sequenced in a study of PD-1 blockade in classical Hodgkin lymphoma. Regarding the study as a whole: What drove the repertoire differences, possibly disease activity or prior therapy, has not been defined. A reduction in baseline TCR diversity was reportedly seen in newly diagnosed patients relative to healthy donors.

Concerning this clone: Its specificity is unknown.

Method: immunoSEQ multiplex PCR; TCRdb's copy keeps in-frame clones and lacks some. Seen here are 25,000 to 30,000 clones, 90% to 95% observed once, and the top ten hold about 3.8%. Time point indicated: newly diagnosed, previously untreated cHL patient sample. Comparator PBMCs were from newly diagnosed, untreated classical Hodgkin lymphoma. CDR1 SSHAT and CDR2 FNYEAQ come from the germline V gene (reference sequence). This CDR3 contains 14 residues. V was pared by 0 bases and J by 1 base, with 4 bases between. This clonotype was obtained from a human donor with classical Hodgkin lymphoma. This sequence joins TRBV7-7 and TRBJ2-1; D uncertain. The sample taken for sequencing was peripheral blood mononuclear cells (PBMCs). This chain's CDR3 is CASSLAGSYNEQFF. The CDR3 DNA is TGTGCCAGCAGCTTAGCGGGATCCTACAATGAGCAGTTCTTC.